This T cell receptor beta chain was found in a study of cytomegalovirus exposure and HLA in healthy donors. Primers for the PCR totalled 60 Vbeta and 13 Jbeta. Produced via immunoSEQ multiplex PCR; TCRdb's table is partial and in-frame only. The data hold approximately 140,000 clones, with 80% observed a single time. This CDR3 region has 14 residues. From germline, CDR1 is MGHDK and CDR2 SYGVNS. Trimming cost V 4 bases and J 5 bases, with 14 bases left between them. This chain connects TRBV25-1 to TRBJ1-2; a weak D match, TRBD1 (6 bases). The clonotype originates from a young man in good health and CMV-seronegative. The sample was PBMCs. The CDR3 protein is CASSGPGHPYGYTF. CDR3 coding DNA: TGTGCCAGCAGTGGACCGGGACACCCTTATGGCTACACCTTC.